This TCR beta chain came from a study of T cell responses to AZD1222 COVID-19 vaccine. Study findings and constraints: Mapped onto spike, vaccine-associated CD4 TCRs spanned it and were dominant at 160-218 and 743-854.

This clone was picked up one time. No antigen is known for it. TCRdb's copy holds only in-frame clones and misses some; the assay was immunoSEQ multiplex PCR. The sample consists of roughly 56,000 clones, around 85% of them appearing once. V lost 6 bases and J 0 bases, leaving 23 bases between the germline ends. Germline V gene data show CDR1 as ENHRY and CDR2 as SYGVKD. The CDR3 sequence is 18 residues long. Here the sequenced sample was peripheral blood, taken on day 0 of AZD1222 vaccination. The clonotype was recovered from an adult in good health. The chain is built from TRBV10-3 and TRBJ1-2; D call uncertain. CDR3 protein: CAIRDPLTPAAPNYGYTF. The DNA of the CDR3 is TGTGCCATCAGGGACCCACTGACTCCGGCGGCTCCTAACTATGGCTACACCTTC.